A single sample is the source of the 5 T cell receptor beta chains below, sequenced in a study of blood T cell repertoires in COVID-19. Repertoires were generated with immunoSEQ multiplex PCR, while TCRdb's copy carries only in-frame clones and drops some. The sample has roughly 430,000 clones, roughly 84% seen once. The sequencing sample was made of PBMCs or T cells enriched from blood (not recorded which). The receptors stem from a woman aged 18-30 years who had been exposed to COVID-19.

This chain uses TRBV11-2 with TRBJ2-1, with 12 nucleotides matching TRBD2. CDR1 and CDR2 (germline): SGHAT, FQNNGV. V was clipped by 5 bases and J by 15 bases; unmatched bases: 8. This CDR3 has 13 amino acids. CDR3 sequence reads: CASSPGTSGRGFF. Here the CDR3 DNA reads TGTGCCAGCAGCCCAGGGACTAGCGGGCGAGGGTTCTTC.

V and J are TRBV12-3 or TRBV12-4 and TRBJ1-5, with no clear D. V was trimmed by 2 bases and J by 9 bases, leaving 11 bases between them. This CDR3 is built from 13 residues. CDR3 loop: CASSLTALGPQHF. CDR3 nucleotide sequence: TGTGCCAGCAGTTTAACAGCCTTAGGGCCCCAGCATTTT.

J is TRBJ2-7 and V is TRBV7-9; 8 bases fit TRBD2. The CDR3 is 15 amino acids. CDR1 and CDR2 (germline): SEHNR, FQNEAQ (reference sequence). Trimming cost V 1 base and J 4 bases; bases outside gene matches: 6. DNA for the CDR3: TGTGCCAGCAGCTTAGGGAGCGGGAGCGGGTACGAGCAGTACTTC. This encodes CASSLGSGSGYEQYF.

V and J are TRBV4-1 and TRBJ2-2, with a weak D call TRBD2 (5 bases). Germline CDR1 reads MGHRA; CDR2 reads YSYEKL. V was clipped by 1 base and J by 7 bases, with 7 bases between them. CDR3 length equals 13 residues. As DNA, the CDR3 is TGCGCCAGCAGCCAAGTAGGAGGCGGGGAGCTGTTTTTT. As protein: CASSQVGGGELFF.

The genes are TRBV7-2 and TRBJ2-7; 8 nucleotides match TRBD1. CDR3 length equals 14 residues. V shed 5 bases, J shed 0 bases, and the junction held 3 bases outside the gene matches. Looked up from germline, CDR1 is SGHTA and CDR2 is FQGNSA. CDR3 loop: CASSADRVSYEQYF. CDR3 bases: TGTGCCAGCAGCGCGGACAGGGTCTCCTACGAGCAGTACTTC.